The next 11 T cell receptor beta chains were all read from a single sample in a study of T cells in narcolepsy (dated by TCRdb to between 2017 and 2018). The library was obtained by the immunoSEQ multiplex PCR assay. TCRdb retrieved this table from immuneACCESS and kept in-frame rearrangements only. Not all clones are present; in checked studies, unresolved V genes account for under half, and no reason is known for the remainder. The sample table holds about 33,000 clones, of which 90% were seen once. Clones ranked in the top ten supply around 1.2% of the sample. The sequenced material came from CD45RA- memory CD4+ T cells from PBMCs. The cell subset or site label corresponds to: memory T cells sorted ex vivo from peripheral blood. Receptors originate from a human donor with narcolepsy.

This clone was seen a handful of times. The chain links TRBV19 to TRBJ1-3; TRBD1 matches 11 bases. J lost 1 base, V lost 7 bases, and 6 bases had no gene match. CDR3 length equals 16 residues. The V gene's germline CDR1 is LNHDA and CDR2 SQIVND (reference sequence). The CDR3 bases are TGTGCCAGTAATCCGGACAGGGGGCTATCTGGAAACACCATATATTTT. This gives the protein CASNPDRGLSGNTIYF.

The chain recombines TRBV12-5 with TRBJ2-1; the match to TRBD1 covers 9 bases. The CDR3 sequence is 14 residues long. Germline values: CDR1 LGHNT, CDR2 FRNRAP. V lost 1 base to trimming and J lost 10 bases; unmatched junction nucleotides: 5. The CDR3 DNA reads as TGTGCTAGTGGTTTGGGACAGGGGGTTGGAGAGCAGTTCTTC. Translated: CASGLGQGVGEQFF.

V usage is TRBV7-2 and J usage is TRBJ2-1; D is uncertain. This CDR3 spans 12 amino acids. Trimming removed 0 bases from V and 13 bases from J, with 10 bases in between. Germline CDR1 reads SGHTA; CDR2 reads FQGNSA. CDR3 bases: TGTGCCAGCAGCTTAGCGTGGGGTCTTCAGTTCTTC. This codes for CASSLAWGLQFF.

The chain joins TRBV6-5 to TRBJ1-3; D unclear. Germline V gives CDR1 MNHEY, CDR2 SVGAGI. The CDR3 contains 15 residues. The V end lost 2 bases, the J end lost 0 bases, and 8 bases lay between the germline ends. CDR3 DNA: TGTGCCAGCAGTTACGGTCGATTCTCTGGAAACACCATATATTTT. This translates into CASSYGRFSGNTIYF.

CDR3 amino acids: CASSLLPKYNSPLHF. CDR3 bases: TGTGCCAGCAGCTTACTACCGAAATATAATTCACCCCTCCACTTT. The chain employs TRBV7-2 and TRBJ1-6, with D hard to call. Trimming took off 2 bases at V and 4 bases at J, with 9 bases between the two ends. The CDR3 loop spans 15 amino acids. Per the germline V gene, CDR1 is SGHTA and CDR2 is FQGNSA.

This clone was picked up a small number of times. The chain combines TRBV5-8 with TRBJ2-1, with a tentative D call TRBD2 (7 bases). The CDR3 is 15 residues long. The germline V gene encodes CDR1 SGHTS and CDR2 YDEGEE. Between the trimmed V and J ends, which lost 1 base and 8 bases, there was a span of 16 bases. DNA of the CDR3: TGTGCCAGCAGCTTGCTCGGGGGGCCAGGAGATGAGCAGTTCTTC. Translated: CASSLLGGPGDEQFF.

The chain is built from TRBV10-3 and TRBJ2-3; D perhaps matches TRBD1 (7 bases). Germline lookup yields CDR1 ENHRY and CDR2 SYGVKD. The CDR3 has 17 residues. Between the trimmed V and J ends, which lost 0 bases and 4 bases, there was a span of 17 bases. CDR3 loop: CAISESEGAVVSDTQYF. In nucleotides, the CDR3 is TGTGCCATCAGTGAGTCGGAGGGGGCCGTTGTGTCAGATACGCAGTATTTT.

This chain uses TRBV5-1 with TRBJ1-2; TRBD1 might be the D (6 bases). This CDR3 contains 17 residues. CDR1 and CDR2 (germline): SGHRS, YFSETQ. Trimming left V 2 bases short and J 5 bases short, with 22 bases between. CDR3 bases: TGCGCCAGCAGCTTATTATCTTTGGGGGCCAATGAGTATGGCTACACCTTC. It translates to CASSLLSLGANEYGYTF.

This rearrangement joins TRBV7-8 to TRBJ1-5; D unresolved. Germline V gives CDR1 SGHVS, CDR2 FQNEAQ. This CDR3 comprises 15 residues. Trimming pared 5 bases from V and 7 bases from J, leaving 18 bases between. The CDR3 here is CASSRMGVGEQPQHF. The CDR3 coding sequence is TGTGCCAGCAGCAGAATGGGTGTCGGGGAACAGCCCCAGCATTTT.

The chain links TRBV7-3 to TRBJ2-5; 8 bases line up with TRBD2. Germline values: CDR1 SGHTA, CDR2 FQGTGA. V shed 3 bases and J 3 bases; nucleotides not matched to a gene: 6. This CDR3 contains 15 residues. The CDR3 reads CASSFRGGPEETQYF. Here the CDR3 DNA reads TGTGCCAGCAGCTTCCGGGGGGGGCCGGAAGAGACCCAGTACTTC.

The chain carries TRBV28 and TRBJ2-7; D is perhaps TRBD2 (6 bases). This CDR3 region has 15 residues. V was clipped by 6 bases and J by 0 bases, with 15 bases between them. CDR1 and CDR2 from the germline V gene are MDHEN and SYDVKM. The CDR3 here is CASRGVWGGSYEQYF. Here the CDR3 DNA reads TGTGCCAGCAGGGGGGTGTGGGGAGGCTCCTACGAGCAGTACTTC.